The clone carrying this T cell receptor beta chain was detected only a few times. This sample is part of a study of blood T cell repertoires in COVID-19. Looking at the study overall: Acute and convalescent COVID-19 samples came from the United States, Italy and Spain. Sample material is recorded as cDNA or gDNA derived from T cells, B-cell-depleted T cells, or PBMCs.

In the authors' workflow: Reference gene primer amplification gave estimated nucleated cell counts. Profiling relied on immunoSEQ multiplex PCR, and the TCRdb table lists in-frame clones only, not all of them. That table is the source of V, J and clone size, and D and trimming were worked out from the DNA. The sample lists over 200,000 clones, approximately 80% occurring once. J was trimmed by 7 bases and V by 8 bases; bases with no gene match: 8. Germline values: CDR1 SQVTM, CDR2 ANQGSEA. CDR3 length equals 14 residues. This TCR derives from a man aged 35-49 years with acute or convalescent COVID-19. Sequences were obtained from peripheral blood. The chain has TRBV29-1 and TRBJ2-1; TRBD2 aligns across 13 bases. CDR3 sequence: CSSQGLAGWNEQFF. The CDR3, as DNA: TGCAGCTCTCAGGGACTAGCGGGATGGAATGAGCAGTTCTTC.